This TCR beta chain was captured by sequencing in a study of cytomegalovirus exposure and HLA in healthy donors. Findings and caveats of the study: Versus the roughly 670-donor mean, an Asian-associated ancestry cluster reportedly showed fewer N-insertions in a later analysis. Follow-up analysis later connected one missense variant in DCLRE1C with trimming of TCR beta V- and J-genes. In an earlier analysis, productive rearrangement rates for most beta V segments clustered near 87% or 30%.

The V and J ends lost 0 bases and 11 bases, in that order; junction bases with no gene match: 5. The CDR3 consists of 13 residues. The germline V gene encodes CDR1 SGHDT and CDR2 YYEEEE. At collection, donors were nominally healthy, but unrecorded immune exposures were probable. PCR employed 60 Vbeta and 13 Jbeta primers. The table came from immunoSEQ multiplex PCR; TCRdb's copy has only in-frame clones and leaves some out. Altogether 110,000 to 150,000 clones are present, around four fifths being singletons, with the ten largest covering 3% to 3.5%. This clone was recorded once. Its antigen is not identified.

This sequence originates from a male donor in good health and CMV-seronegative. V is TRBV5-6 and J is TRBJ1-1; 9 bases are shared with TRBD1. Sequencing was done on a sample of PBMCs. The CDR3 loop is CASSLGQGGQAFF. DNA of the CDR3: TGTGCCAGCAGCTTGGGACAGGGGGGTCAGGCTTTCTTT.